Detailed here is one T cell receptor (beta chain). Its antigen is still unknown. The sample holds other DNA sequences that translate to the same CDR3. The data were taken from a study of cytomegalovirus exposure and HLA in healthy donors. The CDR3 is 14 residues long. Germline V gene lookup returns CDR1 SGHRS and CDR2 YFSETQ. J was trimmed by 1 base and V by 4 bases; bases with no gene match: 3. Primers included in the PCR were 60 Vbeta and 13 Jbeta primers. Repertoires were generated with immunoSEQ multiplex PCR, while TCRdb's copy carries only in-frame clones and drops some. The table includes some 98,000 clones, about four fifths detected once. Study-wide findings and caveats: Most TCR sequences were uncommon, yet certain public TCRs appeared in many donors. The listing of fewer than 200 TCR beta chains classed them as cytomegalovirus-associated. In an earlier analysis, in some 540 donors, most V segments appeared productive either ~90% or ~30% of the time. When a later analysis was performed, an Asian-associated ancestry cluster reportedly had fewer N-insertions than the approximately 700-donor mean.

This TCR was sampled from a man younger than 35 in good health and CMV-seropositive. Sequencing was performed on PBMCs. The V gene is TRBV5-1, the J gene TRBJ2-7; TRBD1 aligns across 9 bases. CDR3 in DNA: TGCGCCAGCAGCGACGGGACAGGGTCCTACGAGCAGTACTTC. Protein product: CASSDGTGSYEQYF.